The present TCR beta chain was sequenced within a study of tumor and adjacent non-tumor tissue in lung cancer. Study-level information: Histology: about twelve adenocarcinoma, a couple of squamous cell carcinoma, 1 small cell lung cancer. Each sample yielded 3.9 million or so productive TCRbeta reads on average.

In its sample, this clonotype was seen many times. Its target is unknown. General study findings and limits: Top 100 clones took a larger repertoire share in normal lung. TCR diversity was significantly greater in tumor than normal lung tissue.

A modified ARM-PCR protocol with three rounds of nested PCR amplified TCRbeta. TCRdb reanalysed the multiplex PCR reads using MiXCR and keeps one entry per CDR3 protein. The sample lists approximately 100,000 distinct CDR3 sequences, about 60% seen once, with 15% to 20% in the top ten. The V gene's germline CDR1 is DFQATT and CDR2 SNEGSKA (reference sequence). Trimming shortened V by 1 base and J by 2 bases, and 9 bases separated the two germline ends. The CDR3 totals 13 residues. This sample's RNA came from whole unsorted tissue. More than 3 cm separated this lung sample from the edge of the tumor. The TCR sequence derives from a man aged 25-45 years with non-small cell lung cancer. Input material: distant non-tumor lung tissue. This chain joins TRBV20-1 and TRBJ2-7; D perhaps matches TRBD1 (6 bases). The CDR3 is CSARGDTAYEQYF. The CDR3 region has the DNA TGCAGTGCTAGAGGGGACACTGCCTACGAGCAGTACTTC.